The clone carrying this TCR beta chain appeared many times. The antigen is not known. These data belong to a study of neurological immune-mediated disorders. Trimming took off 1 base at V and 0 bases at J, with 7 bases between the two ends. This CDR3 is 15 amino acids long. Germline V CDR1 and CDR2: LGHDT, YNNKEL (reference sequence). 5'RACE with 10-nucleotide random UMIs generated the cDNA. TCRdb called the 5' RACE reads again in MiXCR, with one record for every CDR3 protein. Here the sample spans about 79,000 distinct CDR3 sequences, approximately 14% being singletons. General observations from the study: The study found the most TCR clonal expansion in HTLV-1-associated myelopathy and the least in multiple sclerosis, below healthy controls.

Sequencing was carried out using PBMCs. The chain carries TRBV3-1 and TRBJ1-3; D unclear. The TCR originated in a woman aged 45-65 years in good health. CDR3 bases: TGTGCCAGCAGCCAAGGGACGGCCTCTGGAAACACCATATATTTT. Encoded protein: CASSQGTASGNTIYF.